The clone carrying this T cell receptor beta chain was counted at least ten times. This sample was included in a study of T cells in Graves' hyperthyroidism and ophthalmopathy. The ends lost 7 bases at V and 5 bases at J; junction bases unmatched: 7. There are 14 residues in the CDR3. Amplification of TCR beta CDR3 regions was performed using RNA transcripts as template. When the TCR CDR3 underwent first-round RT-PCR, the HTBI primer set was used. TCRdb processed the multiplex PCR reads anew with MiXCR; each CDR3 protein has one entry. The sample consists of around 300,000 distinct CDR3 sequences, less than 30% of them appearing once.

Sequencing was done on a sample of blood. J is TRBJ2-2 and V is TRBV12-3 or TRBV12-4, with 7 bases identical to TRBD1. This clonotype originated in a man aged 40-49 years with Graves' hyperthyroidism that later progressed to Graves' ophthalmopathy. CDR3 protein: CASNTDRATGELFF. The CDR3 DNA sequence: TGTGCCAGCAACACAGACAGGGCAACCGGGGAGCTGTTTTTT.